Sequencing of this TCR beta chain was carried out in a study of cytomegalovirus exposure and HLA in healthy donors. The overall study: A previous analysis identified around 120 million unique TCR beta sequences derived from roughly 180 million T cells. Study-wide points: Analysis was performed later, and it showed HLA-associated TCR beta chains to be more clonally expanded than equally common others. It was reportedly the case that the classifier diagnosed cytomegalovirus status with high specificity and sensitivity.

60 Vbeta and 13 Jbeta primers were used in PCR. Per the authors' pipeline: There were about 88 million unique TCR beta chains by a later count, and approximately 10 million of them were shared. Method: immunoSEQ multiplex PCR; TCRdb's copy keeps in-frame clones and lacks some. V and J calls and clone size follow that table, whereas D and trimming were derived from the DNA. The record lists 100,000 to 150,000 clones, of which the ten most abundant hold approximately 1.7%. A note on this clone: Its antigen is unknown.

Source material: PBMCs. This receptor was identified in a man younger than 35 in good health and CMV-seronegative.

CDR3 in DNA: TGTGCCAGCAGACCGGGAGTTGTCGGTGAGCAGTTCTTC. Amino acid sequence: CASRPGVVGEQFF. This chain joins TRBV7-3 and TRBJ2-1; D is possibly TRBD2 (6 bases). V was shortened by 6 bases and J by 9 bases, with 15 bases between the two germline ends. CDR3 length: 13 amino acids. From germline, CDR1 is SGHTA and CDR2 FQGTGA.